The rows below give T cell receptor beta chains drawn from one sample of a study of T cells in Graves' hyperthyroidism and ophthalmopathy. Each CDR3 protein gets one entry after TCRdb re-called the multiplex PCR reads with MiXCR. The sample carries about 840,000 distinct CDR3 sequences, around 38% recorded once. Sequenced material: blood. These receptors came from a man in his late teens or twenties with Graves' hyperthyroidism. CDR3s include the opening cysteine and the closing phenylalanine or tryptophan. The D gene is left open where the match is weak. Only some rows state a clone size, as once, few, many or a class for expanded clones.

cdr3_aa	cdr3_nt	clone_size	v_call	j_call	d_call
CASTFDRANTEAFF	TGTGCCAGTACCTTCGACAGGGCGAACACTGAAGCTTTCTTT	few	TRBV19	TRBJ1-1	TRBD1
CASSAFRDSYEQYF	TGTGCCAGCAGCGCCTTCCGGGACAGCTACGAGCAGTACTTC	-	TRBV9	TRBJ2-7	TRBD1
CSVGYSGSGTDTQYF	TGCAGCGTCGGATATAGCGGGAGTGGCACAGATACGCAGTATTTT	-	TRBV29-1	TRBJ2-3	TRBD2
CSGPGDPGANVLTF	TGCAGTGGACCGGGGGACCCTGGGGCCAACGTCCTGACTTTC	-	TRBV20-1	TRBJ2-6	-
CSANPVTDGYTF	TGCAGTGCTAACCCGGTGACCGATGGCTACACCTTC	many	TRBV20-1	TRBJ1-2	-
CASSTQGDEQYF	TGTGCCAGCAGCACACAGGGCGACGAGCAGTACTTC	many	TRBV7-9	TRBJ2-7	-
CASSLGLTGEVNTIYF	TGTGCCAGCAGTTTAGGATTAACAGGGGAAGTGAACACCATATATTTT	-	TRBV12-3/TRBV12-4	TRBJ1-3	TRBD1
CASSMGQGVDEQYF	TGTGCCAGTAGTATGGGACAGGGGGTCGACGAGCAGTACTTC	few	TRBV19	TRBJ2-7	TRBD1
CATSRDKAGRINQPQHF	TGTGCCACCAGCAGAGATAAGGCAGGGCGTATCAATCAGCCCCAGCATTTT	many	TRBV15	TRBJ1-5	-
CSAMTGGADYGYTF	TGCAGCGCCATGACAGGGGGCGCAGACTATGGCTACACCTTC	-	TRBV29-1	TRBJ1-2	TRBD1